This TCR beta chain derives from a study of vaccination effects on CD4 cells after COVID-19. The overall study: Two recovered convalescent patients were sampled 16 days and one week pre-vaccination.

CDR1 and CDR2 from the germline V gene are SNHLY and FYNNEI. CDR3 length equals 12 residues. Between the trimmed V and J ends, which lost 6 bases and 5 bases, there was a span of 10 bases. Viral peptide pools were used in the ViraFEST assay to expand antigen-specific CD4+ T cells, and sequencing came afterward. Subsequent to a culture period of roughly 11 days, CD4+ T cells were isolated. Documented for the person is a PCR-confirmed SARS-CoV-2 infection occurring between March and December 2020. Each culture had half its medium swapped for IL-2 medium on days 3 and 7. Profiling relied on immunoSEQ multiplex PCR, and the TCRdb table lists in-frame clones only, not all of them. The top ten hold 25% to 35% of the sample, which has approximately 40,000 clones, roughly 73% seen once. A single count supports this clone. Its antigen is unknown.

This clonotype was sampled from a human donor who had a prior SARS-CoV-2 infection. The V call is TRBV2, the J call TRBJ1-2; possibly TRBD1 for D (5 bases). This material consisted of CD4+ T cells from PBMCs cultured with a peptide pool, taken before COVID-19 vaccination. For the CDR3, the DNA is TGTGCCAGCAGGGGGCTGGGGTATGGCTACACCTTC. This sequence encodes CASRGLGYGYTF.